The TCR beta chain described here comes from a study of blood T cells in healthy people across ages. About the research overall: Template switching picked up about one barcoded beta molecule for each two T cells.

Combining a sample-barcoded 5' primer with a J-beta primer mix, a second PCR ran for about 7 to 11 cycles. A single record per CDR3 protein comes from TCRdb applying MiXCR to the 5' RACE reads. The table shows 1.5 million to 1.9 million distinct CDR3 sequences, with 35% to 45% occurring only once. Total RNA was extracted at no less than 5 micrograms per sample. General study points: Both naive CD4+ cell counts and diversity were greater in long-lived donors than in aged donors.

With regard to this clonotype: Its antigen is not known.

The CDR3 has 13 residues. Trimming took off 2 bases at V and 9 bases at J, with 11 bases between the two ends. The origin of this receptor is a woman under 30 in good health. The sequencing input was blood. The V call is TRBV12-3 or TRBV12-4, the J call TRBJ2-1, with D possibly being TRBD2 (6 bases). The CDR3 protein is CASSLRVEGEQFF. The CDR3 DNA sequence: TGTGCCAGCAGTTTAAGAGTGGAGGGTGAGCAGTTCTTC.